This T cell receptor beta chain derives from a study of blood T cells in healthy people across ages. The V gene lost 0 bases and the J gene lost 0 bases, with 5 bases spanning the gap. The CDR3 sequence is 14 residues long. In germline, CDR1 is LGHNA, CDR2 YSLEER. A second PCR of about 6 to 11 cycles used a sample-barcoded 5' primer and a J-beta primer mix. In TCRdb, the 5' RACE reads were re-called with MiXCR into one record per CDR3 protein. The sample shows about 680,000 distinct CDR3 sequences, around 49% of them seen only once. A remark on this clonotype: Its cognate antigen is unknown.

Individuals who donated were healthy Caucasians from Russia aged roughly 6 to 95. Study-wide points: Compared with aged donors, long-lived donors showed fewer expanded clones, suggesting selection. As age increased, TCR beta diversity per million T cells fell in a roughly linear fashion.

The J gene is TRBJ1-1, the V gene TRBV4-3; D uncertain. The material sequenced was blood. The sequence came from a woman aged 55-70 years in good health. The CDR3 DNA follows: TGCGCCAGCAGCCAAGATGATTTGAACACTGAAGCTTTCTTT. This translates into CASSQDDLNTEAFF.